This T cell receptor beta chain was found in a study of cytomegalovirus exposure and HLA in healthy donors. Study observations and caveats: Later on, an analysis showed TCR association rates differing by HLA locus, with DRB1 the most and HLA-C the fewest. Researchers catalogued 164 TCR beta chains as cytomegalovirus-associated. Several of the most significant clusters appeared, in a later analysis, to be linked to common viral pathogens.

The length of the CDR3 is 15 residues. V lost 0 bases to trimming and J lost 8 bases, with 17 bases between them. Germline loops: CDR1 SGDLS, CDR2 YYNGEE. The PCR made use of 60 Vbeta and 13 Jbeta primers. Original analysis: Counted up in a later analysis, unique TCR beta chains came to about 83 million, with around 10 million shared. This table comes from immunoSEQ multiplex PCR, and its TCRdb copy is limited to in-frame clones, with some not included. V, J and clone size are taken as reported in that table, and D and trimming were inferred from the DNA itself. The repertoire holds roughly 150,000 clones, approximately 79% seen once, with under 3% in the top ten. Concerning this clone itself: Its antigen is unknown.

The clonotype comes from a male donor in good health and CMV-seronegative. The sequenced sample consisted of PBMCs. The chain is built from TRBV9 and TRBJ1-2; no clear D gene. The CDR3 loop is CASSVEVSGLQGYTF. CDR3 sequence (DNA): TGTGCCAGCAGCGTAGAAGTCAGCGGGTTGCAGGGCTACACCTTC.